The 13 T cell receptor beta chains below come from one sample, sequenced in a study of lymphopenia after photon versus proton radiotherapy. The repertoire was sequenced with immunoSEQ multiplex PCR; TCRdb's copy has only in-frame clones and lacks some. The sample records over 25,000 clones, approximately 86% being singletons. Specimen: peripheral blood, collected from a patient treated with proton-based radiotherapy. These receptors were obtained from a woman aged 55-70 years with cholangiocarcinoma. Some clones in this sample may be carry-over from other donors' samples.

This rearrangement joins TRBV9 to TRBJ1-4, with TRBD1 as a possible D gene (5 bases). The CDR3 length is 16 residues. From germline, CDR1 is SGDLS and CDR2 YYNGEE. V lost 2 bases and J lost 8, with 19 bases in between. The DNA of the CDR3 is TGTGCCAGCAGCGTGGACCCCGGACCCAAGGGGGAAAAACTGTTTTTT. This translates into CASSVDPGPKGEKLFF.

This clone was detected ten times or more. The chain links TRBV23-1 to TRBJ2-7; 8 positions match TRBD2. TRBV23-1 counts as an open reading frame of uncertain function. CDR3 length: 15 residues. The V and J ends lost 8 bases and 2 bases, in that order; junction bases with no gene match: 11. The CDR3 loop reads CASRPPGLVPYEQYF. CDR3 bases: TGCGCCAGCCGCCCACCGGGACTAGTCCCCTACGAGCAGTACTTC.

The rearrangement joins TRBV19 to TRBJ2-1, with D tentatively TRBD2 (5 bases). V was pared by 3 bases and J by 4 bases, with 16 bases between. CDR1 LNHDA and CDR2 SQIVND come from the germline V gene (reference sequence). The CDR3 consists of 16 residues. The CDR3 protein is CASSIEAGILYNEQFF. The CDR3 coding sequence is TGTGCCAGTAGTATCGAGGCGGGCATCCTTTACAATGAGCAGTTCTTC. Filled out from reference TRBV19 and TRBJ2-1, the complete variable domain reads DGGITQSPKYLFRKEGQNVTLSCEQNLNHDAMYWYRQDPGQGLRLIYYSQIVNDFQKGDIAEGYSVSREKKESFPLTVTSAQKNPTAFYLCASSIEAGILYNEQFFGPGTRLTVL.

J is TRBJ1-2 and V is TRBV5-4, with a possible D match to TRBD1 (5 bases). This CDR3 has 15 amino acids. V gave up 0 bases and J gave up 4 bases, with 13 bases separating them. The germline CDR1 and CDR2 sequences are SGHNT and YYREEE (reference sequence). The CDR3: CASSLGGGVSYGYTF. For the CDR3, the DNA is TGTGCCAGCAGCTTGGGCGGGGGGGTTAGCTATGGCTACACCTTC.

CDR3 sequence: CASSQLAGERNTGELFF. The CDR3 DNA sequence: TGTGCCAGCAGCCAACTAGCCGGGGAGAGGAACACCGGGGAGCTGTTTTTT. The V and J genes are TRBV11-2 and TRBJ2-2, with D perhaps matching TRBD2 (6 bases). Trimming cost V 5 bases and J 1 base, with 17 bases left between them. Germline loops: CDR1 SGHAT, CDR2 FQNNGV. CDR3 length: 17 residues.

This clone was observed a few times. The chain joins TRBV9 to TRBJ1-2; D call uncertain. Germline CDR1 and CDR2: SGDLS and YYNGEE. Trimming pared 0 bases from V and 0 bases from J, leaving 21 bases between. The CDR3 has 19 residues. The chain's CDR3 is CASSVAMVGMRTTNYGYTF. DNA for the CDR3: TGTGCCAGCAGCGTAGCCATGGTTGGGATGCGTACCACTAACTATGGCTACACCTTC.

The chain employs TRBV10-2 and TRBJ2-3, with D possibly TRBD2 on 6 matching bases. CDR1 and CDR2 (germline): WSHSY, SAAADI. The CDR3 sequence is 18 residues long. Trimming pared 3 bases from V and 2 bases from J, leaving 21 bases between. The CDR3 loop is CASSDPPWGLRNTDTQYF. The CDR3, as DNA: TGCGCCAGCAGTGACCCCCCGTGGGGACTTCGGAACACAGATACGCAGTATTTT.

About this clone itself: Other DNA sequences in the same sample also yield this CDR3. The CDR3 nucleotides are TGTGCCAGCAGCGTAGCCAGCGGGGCCCCGGGGACCCAGTACTTC. Encoded protein: CASSVASGAPGTQYF. The rearrangement joins TRBV9 to TRBJ2-5; 7 positions match TRBD2. Looked up from germline, CDR1 is SGDLS and CDR2 is YYNGEE. V was pared by 0 bases and J by 7 bases, with 9 bases of the junction left unmatched. This CDR3 has 15 residues.

The CDR3 DNA sequence: TGTGCCACCCGGCGTGGACTGGGCTACAACACCGGGGAGCTGTTTTTT. Amino acid sequence: CATRRGLGYNTGELFF. The genes are TRBV19 and TRBJ2-2; D possibly corresponds to TRBD2 (5 bases). V shed 10 bases and J shed 2 bases, with 20 bases lying between them. The germline V gene encodes CDR1 LNHDA and CDR2 SQIVND (reference sequence). The CDR3 loop spans 16 amino acids.

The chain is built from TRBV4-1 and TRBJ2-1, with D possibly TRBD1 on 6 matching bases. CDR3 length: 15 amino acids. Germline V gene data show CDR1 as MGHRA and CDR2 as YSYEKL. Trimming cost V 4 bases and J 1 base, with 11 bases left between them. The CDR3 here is CASSPGTLSYNEQFF. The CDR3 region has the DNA TGCGCCAGCAGCCCGGGGACACTGTCCTACAATGAGCAGTTCTTC.

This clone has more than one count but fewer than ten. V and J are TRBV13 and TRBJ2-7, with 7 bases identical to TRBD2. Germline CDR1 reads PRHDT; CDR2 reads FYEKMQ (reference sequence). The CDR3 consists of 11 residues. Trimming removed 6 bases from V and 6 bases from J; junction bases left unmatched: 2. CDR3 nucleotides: TGTGCCAGCAGTGGGAGGGCCGAGCAGTACTTC. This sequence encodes CASSGRAEQYF. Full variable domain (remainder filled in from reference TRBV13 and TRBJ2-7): AAGVIQSPRHLIKEKRETATLKCYPIPRHDTVYWYQQGPGQDPQFLISFYEKMQSDKGSIPDRFSAQQFSDYHSELNMSSLELGDSALYFCASSGRAEQYFGPGTRLTVT.

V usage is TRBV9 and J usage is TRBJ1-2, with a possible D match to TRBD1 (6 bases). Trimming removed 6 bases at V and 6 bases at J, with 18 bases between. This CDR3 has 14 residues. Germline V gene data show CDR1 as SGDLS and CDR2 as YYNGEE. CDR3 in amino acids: CASTSGAGRNGYTF. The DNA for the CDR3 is TGTGCCAGCACGTCGGGGGCAGGGCGGAATGGCTACACCTTC.

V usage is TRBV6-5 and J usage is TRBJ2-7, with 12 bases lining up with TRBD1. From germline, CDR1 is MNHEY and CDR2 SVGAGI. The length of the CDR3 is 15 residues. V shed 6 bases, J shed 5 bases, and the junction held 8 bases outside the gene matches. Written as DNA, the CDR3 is TGTGCCAGCAGCCAACCGGGACAGGGGGCGCACGAGCAGTACTTC. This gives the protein CASSQPGQGAHEQYF.